This T cell receptor (beta chain) emerged from a study of cytomegalovirus exposure and HLA in healthy donors. Study-wide results and caveats: For TCR beta chains, V- and J-gene trimming was later linked to a missense DCLRE1C variant. Across donors, sequencing depth was assumed by presence/absence analyses to be roughly uniform. Per a later analysis, HLA-associated TCR beta chains showed more clonal expansion than other, equally common TCR beta chains. Per a prior analysis, the majority of TCR beta V segments were productive roughly 87% or roughly 30% of the time.

The PCR used 60 Vbeta and 13 Jbeta primers. TCRdb's copy holds only in-frame clones and misses some; the assay was immunoSEQ multiplex PCR. The sample holds around 170,000 clones, around 80% seen once. The sample holds a few counts of this clone. Its antigen is not identified. This receptor was identified in a woman in her fifties or sixties in good health and CMV-seronegative. The sequencing input was PBMCs.

CDR3 in DNA: TGTGCCAGCAGCCACCTAGGGGCAGGGGGTTTTGGGGAGCTGTTTTTT. This gives the protein CASSHLGAGGFGELFF. The chain has TRBV11-1 and TRBJ2-2; 7 positions agree with TRBD1. Trimming removed 5 bases from V and 8 bases from J; junction bases left unmatched: 14. The CDR3 totals 16 residues. The germline V gene encodes CDR1 SGHAT and CDR2 FQDESV (reference sequence).